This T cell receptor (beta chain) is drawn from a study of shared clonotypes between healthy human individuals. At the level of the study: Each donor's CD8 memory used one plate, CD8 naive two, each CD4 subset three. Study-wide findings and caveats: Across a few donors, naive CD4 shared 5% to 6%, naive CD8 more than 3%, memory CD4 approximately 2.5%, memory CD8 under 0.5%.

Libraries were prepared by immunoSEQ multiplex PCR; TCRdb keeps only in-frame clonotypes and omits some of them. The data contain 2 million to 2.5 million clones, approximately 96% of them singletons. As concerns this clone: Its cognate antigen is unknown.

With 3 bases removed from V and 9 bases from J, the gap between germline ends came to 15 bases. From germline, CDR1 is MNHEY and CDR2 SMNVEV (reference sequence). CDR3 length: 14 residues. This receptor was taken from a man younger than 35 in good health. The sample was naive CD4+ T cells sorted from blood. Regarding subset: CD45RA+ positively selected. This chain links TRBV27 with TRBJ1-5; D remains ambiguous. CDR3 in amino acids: CASSFDLTGGPQHF. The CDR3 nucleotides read TGTGCCAGCAGTTTCGACCTAACCGGCGGGCCCCAGCATTTT.